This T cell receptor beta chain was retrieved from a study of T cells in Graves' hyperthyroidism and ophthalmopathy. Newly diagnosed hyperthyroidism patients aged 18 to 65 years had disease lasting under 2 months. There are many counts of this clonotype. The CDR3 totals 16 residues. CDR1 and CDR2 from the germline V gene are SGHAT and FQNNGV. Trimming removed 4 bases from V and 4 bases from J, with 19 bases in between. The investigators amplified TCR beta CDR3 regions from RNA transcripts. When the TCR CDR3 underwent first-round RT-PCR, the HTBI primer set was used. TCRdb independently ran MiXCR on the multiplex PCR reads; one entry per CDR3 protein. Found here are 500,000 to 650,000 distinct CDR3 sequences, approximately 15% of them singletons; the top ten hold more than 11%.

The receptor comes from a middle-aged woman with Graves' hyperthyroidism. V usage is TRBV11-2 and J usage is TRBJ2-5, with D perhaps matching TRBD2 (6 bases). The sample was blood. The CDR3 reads CASSWVGGGTGETQYF. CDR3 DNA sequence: TGTGCCAGCAGCTGGGTGGGCGGCGGGACCGGAGAGACCCAGTACTTC. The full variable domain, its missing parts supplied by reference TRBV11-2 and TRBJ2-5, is EAGVAQSPRYKIIEKRQSVAFWCNPISGHATLYWYQQILGQGPKLLIQFQNNGVVDDSQLPKDRFSAERLKGVDSTLKIQPAKLEDSAVYLCASSWVGGGTGETQYFGPGTRLLVL.